The sequence of this TCR beta chain was determined in a study of molecular identifiers for immune sequencing clone quantification. The wider study: Four of five splits of RNA from about 20,000 or 100,000 naive CD8 cells were sequenced in replicates. Overall study findings and caveats: Underestimation of highly expanded clone sizes could arise where identical TCR molecules share a barcode.

The use of previously described methods and listed TCR primers produced the bulk TCR libraries. TCRdb reprocessed the PCR reads with MiXCR, giving one entry per CDR3 protein. Of approximately 550,000 distinct CDR3 sequences in the sample, roughly a fifth are singletons; the top ten hold 0.7% to 1%. Naive CD8 T cells were FACS-sorted by CD8+CD4-CCR7+CD45RA+ markers. A note on this clonotype: As yet, its antigen is unknown. The junction shows a germline mismatch at one end, possibly a read error.

CDR1 MDHEN and CDR2 SYDVKM come from the germline V gene. This CDR3 is built from 17 residues. The sequence came from a human donor in good health. Some libraries in this study had Jurkat cell RNA spiked in. Sequenced input: naive CD8+ T cells from blood, with Jurkat cell RNA spiked in. Subset indicated: FACS-sorted CD8+CD4-CCR7+CD45RA+ naive T cells. The chain is built from TRBV28 and TRBJ2-7, with D possibly matching TRBD1 (5 bases). The CDR3 DNA sequence: TGTGTCAGCCACACCGATGTAAGGGGAACCAGCTCCTACGAGCAGTACTTC. This gives the protein CVSHTDVRGTSSYEQYF.